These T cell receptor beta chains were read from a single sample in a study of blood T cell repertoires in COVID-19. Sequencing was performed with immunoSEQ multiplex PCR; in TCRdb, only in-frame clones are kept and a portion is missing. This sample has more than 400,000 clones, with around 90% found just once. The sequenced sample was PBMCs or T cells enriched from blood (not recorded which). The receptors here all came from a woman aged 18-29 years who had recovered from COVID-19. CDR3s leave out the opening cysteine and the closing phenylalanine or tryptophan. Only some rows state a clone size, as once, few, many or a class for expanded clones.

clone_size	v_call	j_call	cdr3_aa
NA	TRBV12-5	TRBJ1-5	ASGTAGTGVRPQH
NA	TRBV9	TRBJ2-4	ASSAGVGENIQY
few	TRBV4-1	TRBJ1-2	ASSLPGSGAYGYT
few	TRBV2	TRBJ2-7	ASSVSGTGGYEQY
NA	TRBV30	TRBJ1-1	AWSRSSGTGQFHTEAF
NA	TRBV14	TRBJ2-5	ASSHSYFQETQY
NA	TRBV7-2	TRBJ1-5	ASSYRTGDQPQH
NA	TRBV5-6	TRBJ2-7	ASSLDHLVREITGEQY
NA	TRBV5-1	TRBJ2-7	ASSFSGLGSSWDEQY
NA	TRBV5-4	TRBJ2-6	ASSRGQGAVGANVLT
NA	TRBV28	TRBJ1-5	ASSPGGHPSNQPQH
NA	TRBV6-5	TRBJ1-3	ASKDSYSGNTIY
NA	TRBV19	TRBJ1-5	ASSIISGINQPQH
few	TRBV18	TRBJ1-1	ASSPSGGPEAF
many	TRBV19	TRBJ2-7	ASSITQGEASYEQY
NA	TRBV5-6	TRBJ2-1	ASSPGGTALYNEQF
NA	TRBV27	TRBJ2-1	ASSLFGSGGPYNEQF
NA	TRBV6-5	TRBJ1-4	ASSYKTGQGGEKLF
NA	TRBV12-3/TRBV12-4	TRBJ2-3	ATRPGSADTQY
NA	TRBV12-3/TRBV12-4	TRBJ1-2	ASSFGQGDGYT
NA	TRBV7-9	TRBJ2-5	ASSSVSSIQETQY
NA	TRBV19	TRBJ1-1	ASGGGKTEAF
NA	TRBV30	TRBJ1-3	AWSVQTGFLSGNTIY
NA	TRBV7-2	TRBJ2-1	ASSLEGSAYNEQF
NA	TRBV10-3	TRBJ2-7	AISESVSGSGPV
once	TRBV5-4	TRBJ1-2	ASSLGRLRGFYGYT
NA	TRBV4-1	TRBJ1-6	ASSQDSAPGNSPLH
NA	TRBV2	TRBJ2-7	ASGAAPDVYEQY
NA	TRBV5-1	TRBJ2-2	ASSLDGHVTGELF
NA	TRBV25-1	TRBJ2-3	ASTDLNPGQGTDTQY
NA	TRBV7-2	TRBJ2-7	ASSPRGFDPVYEQY